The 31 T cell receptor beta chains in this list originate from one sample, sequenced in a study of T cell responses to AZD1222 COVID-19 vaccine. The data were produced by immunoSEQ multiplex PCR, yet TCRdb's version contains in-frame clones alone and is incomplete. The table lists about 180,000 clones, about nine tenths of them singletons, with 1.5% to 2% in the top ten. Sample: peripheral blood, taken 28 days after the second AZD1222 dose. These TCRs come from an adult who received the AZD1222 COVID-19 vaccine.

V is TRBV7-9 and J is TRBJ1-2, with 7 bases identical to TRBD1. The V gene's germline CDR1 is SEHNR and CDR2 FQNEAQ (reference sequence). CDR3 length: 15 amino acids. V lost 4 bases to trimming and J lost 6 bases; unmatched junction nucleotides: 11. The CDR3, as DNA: TGTGCCAGCAGCTCTCCCGGAGGGGGCGGGGATGGCTACACCTTC. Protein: CASSSPGGGGDGYTF.

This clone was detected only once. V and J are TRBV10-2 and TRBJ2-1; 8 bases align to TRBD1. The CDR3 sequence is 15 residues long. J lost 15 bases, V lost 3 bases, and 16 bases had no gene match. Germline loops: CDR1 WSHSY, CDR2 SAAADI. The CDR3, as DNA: TGCGCCAGCAGTGACAGGGGGCACCATAACGCCTGGGGGTTCTTC. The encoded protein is CASSDRGHHNAWGFF.

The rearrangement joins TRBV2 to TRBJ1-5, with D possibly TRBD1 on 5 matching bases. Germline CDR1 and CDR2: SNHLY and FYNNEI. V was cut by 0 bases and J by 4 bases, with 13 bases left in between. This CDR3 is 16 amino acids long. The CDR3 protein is CASSEAARGGNQPQHF. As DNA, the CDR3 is TGTGCCAGCAGTGAAGCCGCCCGGGGCGGGAATCAGCCCCAGCATTTT. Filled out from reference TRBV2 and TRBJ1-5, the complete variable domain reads EPEVTQTPSHQVTQMGQEVILRCVPISNHLYFYWYRQILGQKVEFLVSFYNNEISEKSEIFDDQFSVERPDGSNFTLKIRSTKLEDSAMYFCASSEAARGGNQPQHFGDGTRLSIL.

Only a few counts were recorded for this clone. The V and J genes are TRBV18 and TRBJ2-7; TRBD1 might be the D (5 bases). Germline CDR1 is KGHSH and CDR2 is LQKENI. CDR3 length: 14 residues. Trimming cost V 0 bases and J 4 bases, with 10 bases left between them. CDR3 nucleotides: TGTGCCAGCTCACCACCATCCAGGGATTACGAGCAGTACTTC. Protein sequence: CASSPPSRDYEQYF.

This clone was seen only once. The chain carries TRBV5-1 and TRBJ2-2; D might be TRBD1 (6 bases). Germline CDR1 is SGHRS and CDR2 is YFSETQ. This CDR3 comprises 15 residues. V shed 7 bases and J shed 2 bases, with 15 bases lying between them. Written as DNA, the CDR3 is TGCGCCAGCCAGGGGAGCGGTGGAAACACCGGGGAGCTGTTTTTT. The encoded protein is CASQGSGGNTGELFF. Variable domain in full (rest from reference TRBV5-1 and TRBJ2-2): KAGVTQTPRYLIKTRGQQVTLSCSPISGHRSVSWYQQTPGQGLQFLFEYFSETQRNKGNFPGRFSGRQFSNSRSEMNVSTLELGDSALYLCASQGSGGNTGELFFGEGSRLTVL.

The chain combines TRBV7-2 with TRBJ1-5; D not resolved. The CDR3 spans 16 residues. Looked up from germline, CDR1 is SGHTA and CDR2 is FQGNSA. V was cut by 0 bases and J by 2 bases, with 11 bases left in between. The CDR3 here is CASSLALPLGNQPQHF. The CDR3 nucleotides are TGTGCCAGCAGCTTAGCCCTCCCACTTGGCAATCAGCCCCAGCATTTT.

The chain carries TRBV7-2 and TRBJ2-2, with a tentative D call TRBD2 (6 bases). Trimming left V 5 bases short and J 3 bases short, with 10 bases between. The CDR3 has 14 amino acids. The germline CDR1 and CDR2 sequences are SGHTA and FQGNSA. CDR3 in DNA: TGTGCCAGCAGCCGGGGGAGTCACACCGGGGAGCTGTTTTTT. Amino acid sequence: CASSRGSHTGELFF.

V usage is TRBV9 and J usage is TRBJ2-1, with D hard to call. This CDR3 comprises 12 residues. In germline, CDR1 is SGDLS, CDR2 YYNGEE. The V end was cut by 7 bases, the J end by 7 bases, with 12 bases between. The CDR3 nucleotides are TGTGCCAGCGGAAAAGGGCGGAATGAGCAGTTCTTC. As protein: CASGKGRNEQFF.

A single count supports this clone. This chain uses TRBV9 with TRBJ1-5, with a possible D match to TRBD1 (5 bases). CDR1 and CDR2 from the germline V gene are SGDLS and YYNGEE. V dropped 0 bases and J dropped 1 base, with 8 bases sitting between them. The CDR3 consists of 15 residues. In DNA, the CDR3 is TGTGCCAGCAGCGTAGGGGGGGACAGCAATCAGCCCCAGCATTTT. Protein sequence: CASSVGGDSNQPQHF.

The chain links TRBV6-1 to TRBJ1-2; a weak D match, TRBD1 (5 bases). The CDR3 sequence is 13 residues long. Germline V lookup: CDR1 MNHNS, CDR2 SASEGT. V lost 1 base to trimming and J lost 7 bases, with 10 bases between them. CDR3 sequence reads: CASSEVTDSGYTF. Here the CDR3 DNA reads TGTGCCAGCAGTGAAGTCACAGACAGTGGCTACACCTTC.

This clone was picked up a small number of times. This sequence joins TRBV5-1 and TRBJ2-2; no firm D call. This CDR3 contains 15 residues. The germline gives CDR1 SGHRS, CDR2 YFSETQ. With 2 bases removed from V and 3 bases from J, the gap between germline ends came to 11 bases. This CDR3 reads CASSLGRSDTGELFF. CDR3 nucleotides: TGCGCCAGCAGCTTAGGCCGTTCGGACACCGGGGAGCTGTTTTTT.

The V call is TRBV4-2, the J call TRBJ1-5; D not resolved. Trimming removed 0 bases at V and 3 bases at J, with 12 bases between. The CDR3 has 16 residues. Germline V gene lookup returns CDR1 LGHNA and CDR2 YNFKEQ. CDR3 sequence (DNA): TGTGCCAGCAGCCAAGATCAGTCCGAGGTCAATCAGCCCCAGCATTTT. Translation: CASSQDQSEVNQPQHF.

The CDR3 protein is CASSRGGERAQETQYF. The DNA of the CDR3 is TGTGCCAGCAGCCGCGGGGGGGAGCGGGCACAAGAGACCCAGTACTTC. This chain links TRBV7-3 with TRBJ2-5, with 9 bases aligning to TRBD2. Looked up from germline, CDR1 is SGHTA and CDR2 is FQGTGA. J was trimmed by 2 bases and V by 5 bases; bases with no gene match: 9. This CDR3 has 16 residues.

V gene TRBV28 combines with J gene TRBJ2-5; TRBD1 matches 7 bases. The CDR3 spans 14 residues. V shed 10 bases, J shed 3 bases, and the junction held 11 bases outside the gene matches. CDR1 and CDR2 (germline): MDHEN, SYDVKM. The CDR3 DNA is TGTGCCACCAAGCCGTCAGGGGGAGAAGAGACCCAGTACTTC. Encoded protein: CATKPSGGEETQYF.

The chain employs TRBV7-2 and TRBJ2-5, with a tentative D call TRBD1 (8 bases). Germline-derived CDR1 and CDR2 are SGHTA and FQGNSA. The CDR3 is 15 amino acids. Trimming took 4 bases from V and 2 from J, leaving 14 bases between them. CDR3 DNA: TGTGCCAGCAGCTCACAGGGGGGGCGGCAAGAGACCCAGTACTTC. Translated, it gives CASSSQGGRQETQYF.

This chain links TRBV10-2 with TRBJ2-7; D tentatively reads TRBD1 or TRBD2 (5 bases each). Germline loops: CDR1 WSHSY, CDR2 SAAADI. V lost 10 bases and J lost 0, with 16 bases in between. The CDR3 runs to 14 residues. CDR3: CATAPGPSSYEQYF. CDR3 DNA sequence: TGCGCCACTGCTCCGGGGCCGAGCTCCTACGAGCAGTACTTC.

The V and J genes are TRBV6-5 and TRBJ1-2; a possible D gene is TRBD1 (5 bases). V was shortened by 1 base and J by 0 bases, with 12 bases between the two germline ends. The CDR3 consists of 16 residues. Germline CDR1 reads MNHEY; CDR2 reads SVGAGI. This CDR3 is CASSYYMTVANYGYTF. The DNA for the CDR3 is TGTGCCAGCAGTTACTACATGACAGTAGCTAACTATGGCTACACCTTC.

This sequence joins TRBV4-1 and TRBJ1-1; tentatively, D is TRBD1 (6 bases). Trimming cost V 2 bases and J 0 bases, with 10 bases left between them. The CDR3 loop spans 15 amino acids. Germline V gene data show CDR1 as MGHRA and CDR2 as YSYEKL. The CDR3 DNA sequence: TGCGCCAGCAGCCAACAAACAGGGATGAACACTGAAGCTTTCTTT. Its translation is CASSQQTGMNTEAFF.

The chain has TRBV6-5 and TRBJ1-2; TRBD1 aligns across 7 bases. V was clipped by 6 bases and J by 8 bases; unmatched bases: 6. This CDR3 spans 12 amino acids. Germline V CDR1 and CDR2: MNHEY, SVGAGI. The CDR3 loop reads CASSETGRGYTF. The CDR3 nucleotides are TGTGCCAGCAGCGAGACAGGGCGAGGCTACACCTTC.

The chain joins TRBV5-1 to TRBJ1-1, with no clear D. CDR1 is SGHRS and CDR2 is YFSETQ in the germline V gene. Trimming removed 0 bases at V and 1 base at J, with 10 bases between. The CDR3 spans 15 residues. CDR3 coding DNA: TGCGCCAGCAGCTTGGCTGGGCGGACGAACACTGAAGCTTTCTTT. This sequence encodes CASSLAGRTNTEAFF. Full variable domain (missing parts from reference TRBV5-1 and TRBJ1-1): KAGVTQTPRYLIKTRGQQVTLSCSPISGHRSVSWYQQTPGQGLQFLFEYFSETQRNKGNFPGRFSGRQFSNSRSEMNVSTLELGDSALYLCASSLAGRTNTEAFFGQGTRLTVV.

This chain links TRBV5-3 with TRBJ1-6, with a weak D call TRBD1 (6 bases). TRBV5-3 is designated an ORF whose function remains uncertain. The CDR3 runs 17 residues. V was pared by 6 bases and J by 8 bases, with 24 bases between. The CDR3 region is CARTAQGPVILDSPLHF. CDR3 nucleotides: TGTGCCAGAACAGCACAGGGTCCGGTAATCCTAGATTCACCCCTCCACTTT.

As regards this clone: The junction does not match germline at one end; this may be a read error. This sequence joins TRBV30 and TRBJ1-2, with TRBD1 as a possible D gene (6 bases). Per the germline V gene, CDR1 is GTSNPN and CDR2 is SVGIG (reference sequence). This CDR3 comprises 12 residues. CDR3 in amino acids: CAWSVRGGPCSF. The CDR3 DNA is TGTGCCTGGAGTGTACGGGGGGGGCCCTGTTCCTTC.

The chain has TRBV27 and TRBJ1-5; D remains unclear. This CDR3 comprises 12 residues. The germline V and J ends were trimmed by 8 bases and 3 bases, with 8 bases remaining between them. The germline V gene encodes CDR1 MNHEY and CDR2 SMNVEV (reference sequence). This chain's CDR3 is CASGRANQPQHF. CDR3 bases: TGTGCCAGCGGACGAGCCAATCAGCCCCAGCATTTT.

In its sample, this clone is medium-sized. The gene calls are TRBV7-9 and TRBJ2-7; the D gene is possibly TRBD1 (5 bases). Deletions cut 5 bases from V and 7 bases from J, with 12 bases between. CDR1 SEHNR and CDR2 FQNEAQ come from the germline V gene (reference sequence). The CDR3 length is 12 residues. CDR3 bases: TGTGCCAGCAGCCCCCATCAGGGTGAGCAGTACTTC. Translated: CASSPHQGEQYF.

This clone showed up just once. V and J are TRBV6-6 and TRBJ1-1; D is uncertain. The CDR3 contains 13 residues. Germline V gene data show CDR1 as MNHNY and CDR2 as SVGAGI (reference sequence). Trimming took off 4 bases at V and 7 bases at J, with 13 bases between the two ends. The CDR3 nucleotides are TGTGCCAGCAGTTTTGCAGGAACTCTTGAAGCTTTCTTT. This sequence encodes CASSFAGTLEAFF.

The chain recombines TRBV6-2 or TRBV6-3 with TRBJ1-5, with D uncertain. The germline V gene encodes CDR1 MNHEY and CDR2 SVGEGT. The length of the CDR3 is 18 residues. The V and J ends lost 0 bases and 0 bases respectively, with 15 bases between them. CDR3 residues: CASSYSPPFSGSNQPQHF. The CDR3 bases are TGTGCCAGCAGTTACTCTCCCCCCTTTTCGGGTAGCAATCAGCCCCAGCATTTT.

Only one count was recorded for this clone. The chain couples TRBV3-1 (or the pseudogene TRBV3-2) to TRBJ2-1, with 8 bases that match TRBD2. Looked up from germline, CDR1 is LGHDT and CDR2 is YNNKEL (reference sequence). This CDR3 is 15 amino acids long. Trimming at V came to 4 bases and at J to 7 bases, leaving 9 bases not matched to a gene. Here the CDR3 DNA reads TGTGCCAGCAGCCCAGGACTAGCTCCTAGAAATGAGCAGTTCTTC. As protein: CASSPGLAPRNEQFF.

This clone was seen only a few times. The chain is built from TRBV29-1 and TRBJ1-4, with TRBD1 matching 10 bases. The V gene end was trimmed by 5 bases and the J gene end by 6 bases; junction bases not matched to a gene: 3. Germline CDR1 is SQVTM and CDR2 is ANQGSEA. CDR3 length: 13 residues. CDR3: CSVPGTGDEKLFF. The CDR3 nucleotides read TGCAGCGTTCCCGGGACAGGGGATGAAAAACTGTTTTTT.

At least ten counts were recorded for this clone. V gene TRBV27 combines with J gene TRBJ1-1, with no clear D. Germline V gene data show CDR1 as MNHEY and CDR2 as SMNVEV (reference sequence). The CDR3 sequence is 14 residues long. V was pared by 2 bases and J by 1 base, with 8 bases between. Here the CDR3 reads CASSLRLGNTEAFF. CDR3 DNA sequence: TGTGCCAGCAGTTTAAGGTTAGGGAACACTGAAGCTTTCTTT.

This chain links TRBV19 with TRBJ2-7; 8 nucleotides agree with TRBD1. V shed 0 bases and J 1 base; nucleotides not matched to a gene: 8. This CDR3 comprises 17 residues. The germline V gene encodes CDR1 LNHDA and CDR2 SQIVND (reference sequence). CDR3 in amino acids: CASSIDPPGGASYEQYF. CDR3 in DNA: TGTGCCAGTAGTATAGATCCCCCAGGGGGCGCATCCTACGAGCAGTACTTC.

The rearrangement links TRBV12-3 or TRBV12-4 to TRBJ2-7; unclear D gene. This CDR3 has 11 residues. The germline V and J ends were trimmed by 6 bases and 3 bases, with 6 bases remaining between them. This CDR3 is CASSSYYEQYF. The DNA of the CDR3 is TGTGCCAGCAGCTCTTACTACGAGCAGTACTTC.